The 2 T cell receptor beta chains reported below all come from one sample, sequenced in a study of T cell responses to AZD1222 COVID-19 vaccine. Clones were sequenced by immunoSEQ multiplex PCR, and TCRdb holds only the in-frame ones, with some missing. The sample consists of over 150,000 clones, 90% to 95% of them appearing once. Sequences were derived from peripheral blood, sampled 28 days after the second AZD1222 dose. The receptors were gathered from an adult who received the AZD1222 COVID-19 vaccine.

This clone was seen once. V usage is TRBV28 and J usage is TRBJ2-5, with TRBD2 matching 9 bases. V lost 3 bases and J lost 4; bases outside the gene matches: 6. Germline-derived CDR1 and CDR2 are MDHEN and SYDVKM. CDR3 length: 15 amino acids. The CDR3 sequence is CASSLSSGSGETQYF. In DNA, the CDR3 is TGTGCCAGCAGTTTGAGTAGCGGGAGTGGAGAGACCCAGTACTTC.

This clone has more than one count but fewer than ten. The rearrangement uses TRBV6-1 and TRBJ1-2; possible D gene TRBD1, 5 bases. Trimming pared 3 bases from V and 4 bases from J, leaving 9 bases between. Germline CDR1 MNHNS, CDR2 SASEGT. The CDR3 runs to 13 residues. The CDR3 bases are TGTGCCAGCAGTGAGGGACTAGGCTATGGCTACACCTTC. As protein: CASSEGLGYGYTF.